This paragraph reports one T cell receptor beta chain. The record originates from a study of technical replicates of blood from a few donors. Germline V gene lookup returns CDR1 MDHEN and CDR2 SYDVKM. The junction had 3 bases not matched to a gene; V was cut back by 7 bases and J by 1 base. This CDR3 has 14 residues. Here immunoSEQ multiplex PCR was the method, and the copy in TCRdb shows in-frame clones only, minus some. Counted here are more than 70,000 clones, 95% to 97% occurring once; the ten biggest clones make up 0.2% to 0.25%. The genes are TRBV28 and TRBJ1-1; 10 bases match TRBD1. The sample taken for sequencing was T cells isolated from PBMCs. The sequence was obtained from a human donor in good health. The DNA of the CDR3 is TGTGCCAGCAAGACAGGGGGCGCGAACACTGAAGCTTTCTTT. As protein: CASKTGGANTEAFF.